A selection of T cell receptor beta chains follows, all from one sample in a study of early stage breast cancer tumors. The assay was immunoSEQ multiplex PCR, and TCRdb's table has in-frame clones only and misses some. The sample yields about 51,000 clones, more than 70% seen once. Material: blood. The receptors here all came from a person in their 40s with breast cancer. Both conserved end residues are part of each CDR3. The D gene is left open where the match is weak. Only part of the rows carry a size: once, few, many, or a class if the clone is expanded.

>.|TRBJ1-2|.|TRBV9
CASSVVFGRIPPLNDYGYTF
TGTGCCAGCAGCGTAGTTTTCGGGAGGATCCCACCTCTAAATGACTATGGCTACACCTTC
>few|TRBJ1-2|.|TRBV10-3
CAIFGLGDGYTF
TGTGCCATCTTCGGGCTGGGCGATGGCTACACCTTC
>.|TRBJ1-5|.|TRBV30
CAWSGLGGSNQPQHF
TGTGCCTGGAGTGGACTTGGAGGAAGCAATCAGCCCCAGCATTTT
>.|TRBJ1-5|.|TRBV19
CASSILGPQSNQPQHF
TGTGCCAGTAGTATTCTGGGGCCTCAGAGCAATCAGCCCCAGCATTTT
>once|TRBJ2-1|TRBD2|TRBV19
CASSKPRLAGGKDNEQFF
TGTGCCAGTAGTAAACCACGATTAGCGGGAGGGAAAGACAATGAGCAGTTCTTC
>.|TRBJ2-5|.|TRBV6-5
CASSYSGTQTQYF
TGTGCCAGCAGTTATTCAGGGACCCAGACCCAGTACTTC
>.|TRBJ1-3|.|TRBV6-5
CASSYQVNSGNTIYF
TGTGCCAGCAGTTACCAGGTCAACTCTGGAAACACCATATATTTT
>.|TRBJ1-1|.|TRBV18
CASSPSRFEAFF
TGTGCCAGCTCCCCCTCGCGGTTTGAAGCTTTCTTT
>.|TRBJ1-2|.|TRBV19
CASTPEGSSGYGYTF
TGTGCCAGTACCCCTGAGGGGTCCTCGGGCTATGGCTACACCTTC
>.|TRBJ2-3|TRBD1|TRBV6-1
CASSEGGTVTDTQYF
TGTGCCAGCAGTGAAGGAGGGACAGTCACAGATACGCAGTATTTT
>.|TRBJ2-3|.|TRBV6-6
CASSYGESSDTQYF
TGTGCCAGCAGTTACGGCGAGAGTTCAGATACGCAGTATTTT
>few|TRBJ1-2|.|TRBV29-1
CSVEEVDYGYTF
TGCAGCGTTGAAGAGGTGGACTATGGCTACACCTTC
>.|TRBJ2-3|.|TRBV7-9
CASSYRDSTDTQYF
TGTGCCAGCAGCTACAGGGATAGCACAGATACGCAGTATTTT
>once|TRBJ2-7|.|TRBV4-1
CASSPGAQESYEQYF
TGCGCCAGCAGCCCCGGGGCCCAGGAGTCCTACGAGCAGTACTTC
>.|TRBJ2-5|TRBD2|TRBV2
CASGERESVVETQYF
TGTGCCAGCGGGGAGCGGGAGAGTGTTGTGGAGACCCAGTACTTC
>.|TRBJ2-1|.|TRBV2
CASSYSRDNEQFF
TGTGCCAGCAGCTATTCCAGGGACAATGAGCAGTTCTTC
>.|TRBJ2-2|.|TRBV4-1
CASSQDALTSNTGELFF
TGCGCCAGCAGCCAAGATGCTCTGACAAGTAACACCGGGGAGCTGTTTTTT